This passage covers 14 T cell receptor beta chains from one sample sequenced in a study of Tregs in tolerant kidney transplant recipients (dated by TCRdb to 2018 to 2020). The method was the immunoSEQ multiplex PCR assay. Not all clones reach the TCRdb copy of this immuneACCESS table, which keeps in-frame sequences only. Checked studies attribute under half of the gap to unresolved V genes and leave the rest unexplained. This sample's table contains about 14,000 clones. Jointly, the top ten make up 27% of the sample. In the paper's terms, the time point label means: 6 months after combined kidney and bone marrow transplant. The transplants used related donors with nonmyeloablative bone marrow transplantation, and mixed chimerism in the human trials was transient. Source: CD8+ T cells from blood (PBMCs), taken 6 months after the transplant. The receptor source for this set is a human patient who received a combined kidney and bone marrow transplant. Some T cells present after a transplant may be cells of the graft donor.

As regards this clone: Coverage ceases 3 residues before the CDR3 finishes, and the germline J gene fills in the end. This chain connects TRBV4-1 to TRBJ1-4, with D perhaps TRBD1 (6 bases). Trimming took off 1 base at V and 10 bases at J, with 19 bases between the two ends. Per germline, CDR1 MGHRA and CDR2 YSYEKL. This CDR3 has 16 amino acids. The covered CDR3 bases are TGCGCCAGCAGCCAAGTGGCCCGGGACAAGGGAGGAAAA. Translated: CASSQVARDKGGK. The whole CDR3 protein is CASSQVARDKGGKLFF.

The DNA read from the CDR3 is TGCAGTGCTAGCCCCGACAGGGACCTTAACAATGAG. Residues: CSASPDRDLNNE. The full CDR3 reads CSASPDRDLNNEQFF. The chain recombines TRBV20-1 with TRBJ2-1; 7 bases map to TRBD1. The read terminates 3 residues before the CDR3 end, so the remaining end is supplied by the germline J gene. The CDR3 spans 15 residues. Trimming took 3 bases from V and 5 from J; bases not matched to a gene: 10. Germline V gene lookup returns CDR1 DFQATT and CDR2 SNEGSKA (reference sequence).

As to this clone: Read coverage stops 3 residues before the CDR3 terminus; the germline J gene supplies the remainder. The V call is TRBV11-3, the J call TRBJ2-3; 7 bases are a match to TRBD2. V lost 4 bases, J lost 1 base, and 5 bases stayed unmatched. The germline V gene has CDR1 SGHNT and CDR2 YENEEA. There are 15 residues in the CDR3. The CDR3 reads CASSSTGLGTDTQYF. The part of the CDR3 DNA that was read is TGTGCCAGCAGCTCTACCGGACTAGGCACAGATACG. Full variable domain (remainder filled in from reference TRBV11-3 and TRBJ2-3): EAGVVQSPRYKIIEKKQPVAFWCNPISGHNTLYWYLQNLGQGPELLIRYENEEAVDDSQLPKDRFSAERLKGVDSTLKIQPAELGDSAVYLCASSSTGLGTDTQYFGPGTRLTVL.

On this clone itself: The sequenced fragment ends 3 residues before the CDR3 boundary, so the rest is inferred from the germline J gene. The chain combines TRBV29-1 with TRBJ1-2; no firm D call. The V and J ends lost 3 bases and 4 bases respectively, with 6 bases between them. The germline V gene has CDR1 SQVTM and CDR2 ANQGSEA. The CDR3 contains 11 residues. The sequenced CDR3 bases are TGCAGCGTTGATGAGGTCTATGGC. Translation gives CSVDEVYG. In full, the CDR3 reads CSVDEVYGYTF.

For this clone: Read coverage stops 3 residues before the CDR3 terminus; the germline J gene supplies the remainder. V and J are TRBV5-1 and TRBJ2-7; D possibly corresponds to TRBD1 (5 bases). Germline V gene sequence: CDR1 SGHRS, CDR2 YFSETQ. The germline V and J ends were trimmed by 1 base and 0 bases, with 11 bases remaining between them. This CDR3 comprises 15 residues. The covered CDR3 bases are TGCGCCAGCAGCTTGAGGCAGGGTACCTCCTACGAG. It encodes CASSLRQGTSYE. The whole CDR3 sequence is CASSLRQGTSYEQYF. The full variable domain, with the rest looked up from reference TRBV5-1 and TRBJ2-7, is KAGVTQTPRYLIKTRGQQVTLSCSPISGHRSVSWYQQTPGQGLQFLFEYFSETQRNKGNFPGRFSGRQFSNSRSEMNVSTLELGDSALYLCASSLRQGTSYEQYFGPGTRLTVT.

With regard to this clone: At one end, the junction sequence differs from germline, possibly due to a read error. The read halts 3 residues ahead of the CDR3 end, with the missing end drawn from the germline J gene. This same CDR3 is encoded by further DNA sequences in the sample. The V call is TRBV7-9, the J call TRBJ1-3; D is possibly TRBD1 (5 bases). CDR3 size: 15 residues. Looked up from germline, CDR1 is SEHNR and CDR2 is FQNEAQ (reference sequence). The sequenced part of the CDR3 DNA is TGTGCCAGCAGTTACAAGGGACTCTCTGGAAACACA. Translated: CASSYKGLSGNT. The complete CDR3 reads CASSYKGLSGNTIYF.

Worth noting for this clone: The observed sequence ends 3 residues before the CDR3 terminus, with the missing tail filled in from the germline J gene. This sequence joins TRBV6-2 or TRBV6-3 and TRBJ1-2; weak D call: TRBD1 (5 bases). The germline V gene has CDR1 MNHEY and CDR2 SVGEGT. The CDR3 sequence is 13 residues long. CDR3 sequence: CASSYGGTDIYTF. CDR3 DNA (partial): TGTGCCAGCAGTTACGGGGGGACCGACATC.

Turning to this clone: From the germline J gene comes the end of the CDR3, since the read stops 3 residues before it. J is TRBJ2-5 and V is TRBV20-1, with 8 bases that match TRBD1. The length of the CDR3 is 16 residues. Unmatched junction bases numbered 11, after V lost 1 base and J lost 4 bases. Germline lookup yields CDR1 DFQATT and CDR2 SNEGSKA (reference sequence). The CDR3: CSARVTGQGLGETQYF. Partial CDR3 DNA: TGCAGTGCTAGAGTTACCGGACAGGGCCTGGGAGAGACC.

The covered CDR3 bases are TGTGCCAGCAGTACGGACAGGGACGACCAAGAGACC. Its translation: CASSTDRDDQET. The whole CDR3 region reads CASSTDRDDQETQYF. The V call is TRBV11-3, the J call TRBJ2-5, with 8 bases aligning to TRBD1. The read is 3 residues too short to cover the CDR3 end, so that end is filled in from the germline J gene. The CDR3 covers 15 residues. The trim removed 6 bases at V and 0 bases at J, leaving 6 bases unmatched. Germline CDR1 SGHNT, CDR2 YENEEA.

As concerns this clone: The CDR3 end lies 3 residues beyond the end of the read and is filled in from the germline J gene. This chain links TRBV27 with TRBJ2-3; the D gene is possibly TRBD1 (5 bases). The V end lost 3 bases, the J end lost 2 bases, and 9 bases lay between the germline ends. This CDR3 has 14 residues. Germline lookup yields CDR1 MNHEY and CDR2 SMNVEV (reference sequence). CDR3 residues: CASSFRQHTDTQYF. The CDR3 bases that were read are TGTGCCAGCAGTTTTCGACAGCACACAGATACG.

Remarks on this clone: The read terminates 3 residues ahead of where the CDR3 ends, so the germline J gene completes it. The chain recombines TRBV7-8 with TRBJ2-3, with 7 bases that match TRBD2. CDR1 and CDR2 from the germline V gene are SGHVS and FQNEAQ. This CDR3 comprises 15 residues. The covered CDR3 bases are TGTGCCAGCAGCGTTCCGGGACTAAATCGAGAGACG. Translation: CASSVPGLNRET. The full CDR3 protein reads CASSVPGLNRETQYF.

As for this clone: Coverage ceases 3 residues before the CDR3 finishes, and the germline J gene fills in the end. The chain combines TRBV2 with TRBJ2-1; 7 nucleotides line up with TRBD1. This CDR3 has 15 amino acids. Trimming at V came to 2 bases and at J to 8 bases, leaving 9 bases not matched to a gene. CDR1 is SNHLY and CDR2 is FYNNEI in the germline V gene. Here the CDR3 reads CASSEWGTAYDEQFF. Incomplete CDR3 DNA: TGTGCCAGCAGTGAATGGGGGACAGCGTACGATGAG.

With respect to this clone: Read sequence stops 3 residues before the CDR3 end, and the germline J gene provides the missing end. J is TRBJ1-5 and V is TRBV5-6; 7 bases align to TRBD1. Germline CDR1 and CDR2: SGHDT and YYEEEE. J lost 3 bases, V lost 4 bases, and 7 bases had no gene match. The CDR3 spans 15 residues. The CDR3 spells CASSPGTDLNQPQHF. Incomplete CDR3 DNA: TGTGCCAGCAGCCCCGGGACAGACCTCAATCAGCCC.

To note about this clone: The CDR3 goes on 3 residues after the read ends, and that part is filled in from the germline J gene. The chain links TRBV7-8 to TRBJ2-7, with 8 bases lining up with TRBD1. With 0 bases clipped from V and 6 bases from J, the junction kept 7 bases outside the gene matches. Germline values: CDR1 SGHVS, CDR2 FQNEAQ. The CDR3 runs 15 residues. CDR3 DNA (partial): TGTGCCAGCAGCTTAGCGGCGCAGGGGGCGTTCGAG. Amino acid sequence: CASSLAAQGAFE. The CDR3 in its entirety is CASSLAAQGAFEQYF.